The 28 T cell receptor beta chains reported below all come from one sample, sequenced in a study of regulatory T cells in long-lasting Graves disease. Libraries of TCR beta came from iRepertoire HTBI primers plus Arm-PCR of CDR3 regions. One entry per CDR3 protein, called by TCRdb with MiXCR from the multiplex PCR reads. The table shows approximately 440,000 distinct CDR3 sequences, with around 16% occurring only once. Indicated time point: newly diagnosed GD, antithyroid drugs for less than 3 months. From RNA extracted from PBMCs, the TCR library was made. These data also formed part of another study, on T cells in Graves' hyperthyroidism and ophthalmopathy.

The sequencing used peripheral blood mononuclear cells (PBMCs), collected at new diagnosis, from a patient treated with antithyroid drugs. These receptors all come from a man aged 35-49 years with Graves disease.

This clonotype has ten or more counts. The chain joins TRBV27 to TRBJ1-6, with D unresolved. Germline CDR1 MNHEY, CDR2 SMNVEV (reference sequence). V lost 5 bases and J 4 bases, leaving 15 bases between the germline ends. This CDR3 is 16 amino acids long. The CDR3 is CASSTTRPAYNSPLHF. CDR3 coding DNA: TGTGCCAGCAGTACCACCAGACCGGCGTATAATTCACCCCTCCACTTT.

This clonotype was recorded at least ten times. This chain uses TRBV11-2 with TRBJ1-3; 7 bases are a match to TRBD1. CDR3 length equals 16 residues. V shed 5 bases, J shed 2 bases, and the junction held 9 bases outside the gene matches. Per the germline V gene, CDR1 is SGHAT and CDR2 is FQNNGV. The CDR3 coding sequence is TGTGCCAGCAGCCGCCGACAGGGAGAGGCTGGAAACACCATATATTTT. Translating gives CASSRRQGEAGNTIYF. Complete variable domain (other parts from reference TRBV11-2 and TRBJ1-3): EAGVAQSPRYKIIEKRQSVAFWCNPISGHATLYWYQQILGQGPKLLIQFQNNGVVDDSQLPKDRFSAERLKGVDSTLKIQPAKLEDSAVYLCASSRRQGEAGNTIYFGEGSWLTVV.

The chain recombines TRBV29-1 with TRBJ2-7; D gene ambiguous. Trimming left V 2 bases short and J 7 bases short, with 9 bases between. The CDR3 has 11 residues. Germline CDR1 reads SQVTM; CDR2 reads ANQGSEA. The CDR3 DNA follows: TGCAGCGTTGAAAGAGGCCCGGAGCAGTACTTC. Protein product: CSVERGPEQYF.

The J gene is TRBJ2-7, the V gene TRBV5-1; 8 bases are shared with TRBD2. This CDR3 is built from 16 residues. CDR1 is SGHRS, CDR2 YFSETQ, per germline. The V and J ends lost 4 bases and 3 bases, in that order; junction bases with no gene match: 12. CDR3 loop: CASSSAGLAGYYEQYF. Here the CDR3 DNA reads TGCGCCAGCAGCAGTGCTGGGTTAGCGGGATACTACGAGCAGTACTTC.

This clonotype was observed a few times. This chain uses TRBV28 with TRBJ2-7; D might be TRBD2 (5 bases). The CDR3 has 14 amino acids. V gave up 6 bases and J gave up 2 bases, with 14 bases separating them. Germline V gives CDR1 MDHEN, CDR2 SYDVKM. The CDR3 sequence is CASRPKEAPYEQYF. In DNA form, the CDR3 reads TGTGCCAGCAGACCCAAGGAGGCCCCCTACGAGCAGTACTTC.

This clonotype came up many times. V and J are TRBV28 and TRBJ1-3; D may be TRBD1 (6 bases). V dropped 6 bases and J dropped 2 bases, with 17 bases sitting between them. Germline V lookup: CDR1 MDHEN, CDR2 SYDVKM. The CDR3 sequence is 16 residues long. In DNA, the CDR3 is TGTGCCAGCAGCCCACTGTTCAGGGGACCTGGAAACACCATATATTTT. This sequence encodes CASSPLFRGPGNTIYF. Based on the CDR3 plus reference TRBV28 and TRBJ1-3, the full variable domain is DVKVTQSSRYLVKRTGEKVFLECVQDMDHENMFWYRQDPGLGLRLIYFSYDVKMKEKGDIPEGYSVSREKKERFSLILESASTNQTSMYLCASSPLFRGPGNTIYFGEGSWLTVV.

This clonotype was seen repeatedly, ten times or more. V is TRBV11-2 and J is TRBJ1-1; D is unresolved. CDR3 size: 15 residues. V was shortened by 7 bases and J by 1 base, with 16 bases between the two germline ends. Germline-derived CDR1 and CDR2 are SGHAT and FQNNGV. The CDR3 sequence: CASTLRTVRNTEAFF. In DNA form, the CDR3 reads TGTGCCAGCACCCTAAGGACGGTGAGGAACACTGAAGCTTTCTTT. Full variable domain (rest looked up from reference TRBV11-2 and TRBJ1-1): EAGVAQSPRYKIIEKRQSVAFWCNPISGHATLYWYQQILGQGPKLLIQFQNNGVVDDSQLPKDRFSAERLKGVDSTLKIQPAKLEDSAVYLCASTLRTVRNTEAFFGQGTRLTVV.

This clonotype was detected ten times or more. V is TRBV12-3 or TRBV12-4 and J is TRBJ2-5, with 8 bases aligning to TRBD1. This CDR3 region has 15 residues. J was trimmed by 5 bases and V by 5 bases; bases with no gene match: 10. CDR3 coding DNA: TGTGCCAGCAGTCAATCCGACAGGGGATGGGAGACCCAGTACTTC. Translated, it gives CASSQSDRGWETQYF.

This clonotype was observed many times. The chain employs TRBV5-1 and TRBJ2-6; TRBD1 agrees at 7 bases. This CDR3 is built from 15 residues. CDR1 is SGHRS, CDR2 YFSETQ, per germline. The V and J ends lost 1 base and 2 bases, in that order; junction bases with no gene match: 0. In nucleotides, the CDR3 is TGCGCCAGCAGCTTGCAGGGGGCTGGGGCCAACGTCCTGACTTTC. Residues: CASSLQGAGANVLTF. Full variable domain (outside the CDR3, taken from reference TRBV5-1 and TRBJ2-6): KAGVTQTPRYLIKTRGQQVTLSCSPISGHRSVSWYQQTPGQGLQFLFEYFSETQRNKGNFPGRFSGRQFSNSRSEMNVSTLELGDSALYLCASSLQGAGANVLTFGAGSRLTVL.

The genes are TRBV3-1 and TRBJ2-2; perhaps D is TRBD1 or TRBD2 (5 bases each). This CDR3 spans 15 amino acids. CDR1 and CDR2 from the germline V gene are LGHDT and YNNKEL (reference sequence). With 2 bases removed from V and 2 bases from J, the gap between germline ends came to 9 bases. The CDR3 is CASSQRGPNTGELFF. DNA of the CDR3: TGTGCCAGCAGCCAACGGGGACCCAACACCGGGGAGCTGTTTTTT. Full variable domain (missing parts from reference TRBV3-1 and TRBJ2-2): DTAVSQTPKYLVTQMGNDKSIKCEQNLGHDTMYWYKQDSKKFLKIMFSYNNKELIINETVPNRFSPKSPDKAHLNLHINSLELGDSAVYFCASSQRGPNTGELFFGEGSRLTVL.

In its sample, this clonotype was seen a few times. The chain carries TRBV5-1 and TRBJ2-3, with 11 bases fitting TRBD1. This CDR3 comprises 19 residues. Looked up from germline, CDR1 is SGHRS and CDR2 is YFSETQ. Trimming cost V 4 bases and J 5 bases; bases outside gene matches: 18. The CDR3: CASSASGQGARMVIDTQYF. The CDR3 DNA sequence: TGCGCCAGCAGCGCAAGCGGACAGGGGGCGAGAATGGTCATAGATACGCAGTATTTT.

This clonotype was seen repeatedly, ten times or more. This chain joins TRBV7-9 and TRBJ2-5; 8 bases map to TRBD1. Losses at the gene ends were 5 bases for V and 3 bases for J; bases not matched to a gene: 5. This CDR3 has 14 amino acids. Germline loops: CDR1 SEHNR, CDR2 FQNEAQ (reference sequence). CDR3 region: CASSRDRRKETQYF. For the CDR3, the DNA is TGTGCCAGCAGCCGGGACAGGAGAAAAGAGACCCAGTACTTC.

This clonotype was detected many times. CDR3 nucleotides: TGCAGTGCTTGGACTAGCGGAGGGCTTTCCTACGAGCAGTACTTC. Translation: CSAWTSGGLSYEQYF. The gene calls are TRBV20-1 and TRBJ2-7; TRBD2 matches 10 bases. CDR1 DFQATT and CDR2 SNEGSKA come from the germline V gene (reference sequence). The CDR3 consists of 15 residues. The V gene end was trimmed by 5 bases and the J gene end by 1 base; junction bases not matched to a gene: 8.

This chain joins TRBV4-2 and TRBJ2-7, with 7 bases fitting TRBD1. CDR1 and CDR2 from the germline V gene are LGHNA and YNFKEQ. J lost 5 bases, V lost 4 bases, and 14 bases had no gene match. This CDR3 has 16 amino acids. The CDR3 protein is CASSLTSTTGSHEQYF. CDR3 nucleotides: TGTGCCAGCAGCCTTACATCAACGACAGGGTCCCACGAGCAGTACTTC.

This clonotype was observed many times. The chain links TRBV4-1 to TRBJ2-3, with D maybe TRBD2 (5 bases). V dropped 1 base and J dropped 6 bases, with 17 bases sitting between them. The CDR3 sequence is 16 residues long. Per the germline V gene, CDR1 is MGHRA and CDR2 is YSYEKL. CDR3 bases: TGCGCCAGCAGCCAAGTTCCGGTAGCGCGTGGGGATACGCAGTATTTT. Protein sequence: CASSQVPVARGDTQYF.

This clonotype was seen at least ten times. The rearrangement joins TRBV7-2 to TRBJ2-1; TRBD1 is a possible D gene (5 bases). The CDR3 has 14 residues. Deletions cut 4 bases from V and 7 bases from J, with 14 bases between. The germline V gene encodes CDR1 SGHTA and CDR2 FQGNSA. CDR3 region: CASSYRAPGNEQFF. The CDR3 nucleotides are TGTGCCAGCAGCTACCGGGCCCCAGGGAATGAGCAGTTCTTC.

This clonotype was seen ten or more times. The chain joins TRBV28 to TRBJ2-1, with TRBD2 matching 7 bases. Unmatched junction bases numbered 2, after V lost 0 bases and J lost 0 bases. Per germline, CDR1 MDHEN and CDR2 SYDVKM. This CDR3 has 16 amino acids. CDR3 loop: CASSLWREGSYNEQFF. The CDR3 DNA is TGTGCCAGCAGTTTATGGAGGGAGGGCTCCTACAATGAGCAGTTCTTC.

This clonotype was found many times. CDR3 region: CASSLGRTGIGETQYF. CDR3 in DNA: TGTGCCAGCAGCCTTGGAAGGACTGGGATTGGGGAGACCCAGTACTTC. The chain has TRBV11-2 and TRBJ2-5; the D gene is possibly TRBD2 (5 bases). The CDR3 runs 16 residues. In germline, CDR1 is SGHAT, CDR2 FQNNGV. Trimming cost V 5 bases and J 5 bases, with 21 bases left between them.

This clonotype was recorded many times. CDR3 residues: CASSPSLLAGHRYEQYF. The CDR3 bases are TGTGCCAGCAGTCCTTCCCTCCTAGCGGGACACCGCTACGAGCAGTACTTC. V usage is TRBV27 and J usage is TRBJ2-7; 9 bases line up with TRBD2. J was trimmed by 3 bases and V by 5 bases; bases with no gene match: 14. The CDR3 spans 17 residues. Germline values: CDR1 MNHEY, CDR2 SMNVEV (reference sequence).

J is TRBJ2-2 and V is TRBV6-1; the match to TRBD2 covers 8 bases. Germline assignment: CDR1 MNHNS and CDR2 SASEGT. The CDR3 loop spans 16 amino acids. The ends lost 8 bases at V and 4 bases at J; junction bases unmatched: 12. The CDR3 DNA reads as TGTGCCAGCGCTATCGCGGGGGGCCGGGGCACCGGGGAGCTGTTTTTT. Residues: CASAIAGGRGTGELFF.

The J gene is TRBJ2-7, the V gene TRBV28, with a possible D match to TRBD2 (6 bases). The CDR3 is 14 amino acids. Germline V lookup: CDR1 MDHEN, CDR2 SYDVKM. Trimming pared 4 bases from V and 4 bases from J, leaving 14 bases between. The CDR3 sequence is CASSSGLTRYEQYF. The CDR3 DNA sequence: TGTGCCAGCAGTTCCGGCCTGACTAGATACGAGCAGTACTTC.

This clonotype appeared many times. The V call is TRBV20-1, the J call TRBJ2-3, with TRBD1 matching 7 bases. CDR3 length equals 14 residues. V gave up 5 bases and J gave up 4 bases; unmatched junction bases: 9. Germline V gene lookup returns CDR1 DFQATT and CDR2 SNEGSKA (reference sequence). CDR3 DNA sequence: TGCAGTGCTCCCAGACAGGGATTGTCAGATACGCAGTATTTT. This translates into CSAPRQGLSDTQYF.

CDR3 DNA: TGTGCCAGCTCAGATAGCGGGAGTTCCTACGAGCAGTACTTC. Translated, it gives CASSDSGSSYEQYF. The rearrangement uses TRBV18 and TRBJ2-7, with 9 bases lining up with TRBD2. V trimming: 5 bases; J trimming: 1 base; junction bases outside the gene matches: 3. The CDR3 has 14 amino acids. CDR1 is KGHSH, CDR2 LQKENI, per germline.

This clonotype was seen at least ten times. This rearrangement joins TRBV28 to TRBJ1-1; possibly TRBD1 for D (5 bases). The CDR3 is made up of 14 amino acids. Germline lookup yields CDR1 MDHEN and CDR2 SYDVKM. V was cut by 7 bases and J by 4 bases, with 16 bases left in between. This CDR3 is CASIGGRRSTEAFF. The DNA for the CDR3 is TGTGCCAGCATCGGGGGGAGGAGGAGCACTGAAGCTTTCTTT.

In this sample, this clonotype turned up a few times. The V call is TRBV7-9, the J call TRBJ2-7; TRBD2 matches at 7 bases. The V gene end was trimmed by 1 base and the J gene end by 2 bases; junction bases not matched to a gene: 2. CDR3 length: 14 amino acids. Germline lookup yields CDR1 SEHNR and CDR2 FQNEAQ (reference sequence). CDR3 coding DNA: TGTGCCAGCAGCTTAGATGCGGGAGCCTACGAGCAGTACTTC. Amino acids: CASSLDAGAYEQYF.

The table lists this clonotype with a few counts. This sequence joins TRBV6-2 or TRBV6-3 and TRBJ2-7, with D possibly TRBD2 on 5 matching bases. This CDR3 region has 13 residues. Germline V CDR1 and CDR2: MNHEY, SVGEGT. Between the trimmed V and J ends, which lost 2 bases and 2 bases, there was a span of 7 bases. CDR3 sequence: CASSYSGTYEQYF. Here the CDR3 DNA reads TGTGCCAGCAGTTACAGCGGAACCTACGAGCAGTACTTC.

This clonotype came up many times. The CDR3 region is CASSEDRKTQYF. The CDR3 DNA reads TGTGCCAGCAGTGAAGATAGAAAGACCCAGTACTTC. The V and J genes are TRBV2 and TRBJ2-5, with D unresolved. CDR1 and CDR2 (germline): SNHLY, FYNNEI. This CDR3 comprises 12 residues. V was trimmed by 1 base and J by 6 bases, leaving 6 bases between them.

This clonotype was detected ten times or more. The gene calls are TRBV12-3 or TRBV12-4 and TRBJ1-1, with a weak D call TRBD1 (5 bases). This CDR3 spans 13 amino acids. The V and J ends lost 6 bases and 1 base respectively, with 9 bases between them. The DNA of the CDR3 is TGTGCCAGCAGCTCTGGACAGAACACTGAAGCTTTCTTT. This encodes CASSSGQNTEAFF.